These 19 T cell receptor beta chains were all obtained from the same sample, sequenced in a study of beta chain features in type 1 diabetes. The whole isolated RNA underwent reverse transcription, so sequencing captured expressed TCRB transcripts. Assay used: immunoSEQ multiplex PCR; TCRdb lists only in-frame clones, some missing. The sample yields 330,000 or so clones, roughly 21% seen once. Sequencing used naive CD4+ T cells from blood. The origin of the receptors is a woman aged 18-29 years in good health.

The CDR3 nucleotides are TGTGCCAGCAGCCGAGAACGACAGCACAGGAACACTGAAGCTTTCTTT. This translates into CASSRERQHRNTEAFF. The rearrangement links TRBV4-2 to TRBJ1-1; possibly TRBD1 for D (5 bases). Germline lookup yields CDR1 LGHNA and CDR2 YNFKEQ. This CDR3 is built from 16 residues. V was shortened by 4 bases and J by 1 base, with 16 bases between the two germline ends.

The genes are TRBV7-9 and TRBJ2-5; D is uncertain. V was clipped by 10 bases and J by 1 base, with 10 bases between them. The V gene's germline CDR1 is SEHNR and CDR2 FQNEAQ (reference sequence). This CDR3 has 12 amino acids. This CDR3 is CATSVVQETQYF. The CDR3 nucleotides read TGTGCCACCTCGGTGGTCCAAGAGACCCAGTACTTC.

The J gene is TRBJ1-1, the V gene TRBV29-1, with D perhaps TRBD1 (6 bases). CDR3 length: 17 residues. Trimming took off 4 bases at V and 6 bases at J, with 27 bases between the two ends. The germline V gene encodes CDR1 SQVTM and CDR2 ANQGSEA. The CDR3 nucleotides read TGCAGCGTTGGGACAGCAGGTCTAGGGACGCGTCTGTCTGAAGCTTTCTTT. Amino acids: CSVGTAGLGTRLSEAFF.

The chain links TRBV30 to TRBJ2-1; 9 bases match TRBD2. Trimming took 2 bases from V and 4 from J; bases not matched to a gene: 9. The CDR3 is 16 residues long. CDR1 and CDR2 (germline): GTSNPN, SVGIG (reference sequence). In DNA, the CDR3 is TGTGCCTGGAGTAGGCCTAGCGGGAAACAGTACAATGAGCAGTTCTTC. This codes for CAWSRPSGKQYNEQFF.

This clone has only a few counts. CDR3 residues: CSAVVRATGGGYTF. CDR3 in DNA: TGCAGCGCCGTTGTCCGGGCCACAGGGGGTGGCTACACCTTC. The chain links TRBV29-1 to TRBJ1-2; 8 bases agree with TRBD1. The length of the CDR3 is 14 residues. V lost 7 bases to trimming and J lost 7 bases; unmatched junction nucleotides: 14. From germline, CDR1 is SQVTM and CDR2 ANQGSEA.

The chain carries TRBV5-4 and TRBJ1-2, with 10 bases matching TRBD1. CDR1 SGHNT and CDR2 YYREEE come from the germline V gene (reference sequence). This CDR3 spans 13 amino acids. V lost 3 bases to trimming and J lost 7 bases; unmatched junction nucleotides: 3. Written as DNA, the CDR3 is TGTGCCAGCAGCTCGACAGGGGGCGGTGGCTACACCTTC. It translates to CASSSTGGGGYTF.

This chain links TRBV5-1 with TRBJ2-2; 8 bases map to TRBD2. Germline CDR1 reads SGHRS; CDR2 reads YFSETQ. The CDR3 covers 16 residues. Trimming took 0 bases from V and 4 from J; bases not matched to a gene: 5. The CDR3 spells CASSLELAAITGELFF. In DNA form, the CDR3 reads TGCGCCAGCAGCTTGGAACTAGCGGCCATCACCGGGGAGCTGTTTTTT.

This clone was seen a handful of times. This rearrangement joins TRBV7-2 to TRBJ2-5; D is perhaps TRBD1 (6 bases). Deletions cut 7 bases from V and 2 bases from J, with 14 bases between. The CDR3 contains 14 residues. The germline V gene has CDR1 SGHTA and CDR2 FQGNSA. The CDR3 sequence: CASNFGQPQETQYF. Written as DNA, the CDR3 is TGTGCCAGCAACTTTGGACAGCCACAAGAGACCCAGTACTTC. The full variable domain, its missing parts supplied by reference TRBV7-2 and TRBJ2-5, is GAGVSQSPSNKVTEKGKDVELRCDPISGHTALYWYRQSLGQGLEFLIYFQGNSAPDKSGLPSDRFSAERTGGSVSTLTIQRTQQEDSAVYLCASNFGQPQETQYFGPGTRLLVL.

The chain is built from TRBV7-9 and TRBJ1-4; 8 nucleotides match TRBD1. The CDR3 spans 15 residues. Germline V gene data show CDR1 as SEHNR and CDR2 as FQNEAQ (reference sequence). With 5 bases clipped from V and 7 bases from J, the junction kept 9 bases outside the gene matches. The CDR3: CASSEETGGGEKLFF. For the CDR3, the DNA is TGTGCCAGCAGCGAAGAAACAGGGGGTGGTGAAAAACTGTTTTTT.

This clone was found a few times. The V call is TRBV29-1, the J call TRBJ1-2; D is perhaps TRBD1 (5 bases). The ends were cut back, 4 bases at V and 5 bases at J, with 14 bases in the middle. CDR1 is SQVTM and CDR2 is ANQGSEA in the germline V gene. This CDR3 spans 13 amino acids. CDR3 amino acids: CSVGIGQGYGYTF. The CDR3 DNA reads TGCAGCGTTGGGATTGGTCAGGGTTATGGCTACACCTTC.

This clone was detected only a few times. The rearrangement joins TRBV5-1 to TRBJ2-1; 13 bases fit TRBD2. This CDR3 is 15 amino acids long. J was trimmed by 9 bases and V by 4 bases; bases with no gene match: 7. Germline CDR1 reads SGHRS; CDR2 reads YFSETQ. As DNA, the CDR3 is TGCGCCAGCAGCACTAGCGGGGGGGGTTTGTTTGAGCAGTTCTTC. Translation: CASSTSGGGLFEQFF. Full variable domain (remainder filled in from reference TRBV5-1 and TRBJ2-1): KAGVTQTPRYLIKTRGQQVTLSCSPISGHRSVSWYQQTPGQGLQFLFEYFSETQRNKGNFPGRFSGRQFSNSRSEMNVSTLELGDSALYLCASSTSGGGLFEQFFGPGTRLTVL.

The rearrangement joins TRBV18 to TRBJ2-1; 9 bases align to TRBD2. Trimming removed 5 bases from V and 7 bases from J; junction bases left unmatched: 9. This CDR3 region has 15 residues. Germline assignment: CDR1 KGHSH and CDR2 LQKENI. Here the CDR3 reads CASSGAGLATNEQFF. The CDR3 nucleotides read TGTGCCAGCTCAGGGGCCGGACTAGCGACGAATGAGCAGTTCTTC.

This clone has only a few counts. This chain connects TRBV11-2 to TRBJ1-1; D may be TRBD1 (5 bases). Between the trimmed V and J ends, which lost 3 bases and 7 bases, there was a span of 15 bases. The CDR3 consists of 14 residues. Per the germline V gene, CDR1 is SGHAT and CDR2 is FQNNGV. For the CDR3, the DNA is TGTGCCAGCAGCTTTAGGATAGGGGAGGATGAAGCTTTCTTT. As protein: CASSFRIGEDEAFF. The full variable domain, in which reference TRBV11-2 and TRBJ1-1 provide the parts outside the CDR3, is EAGVAQSPRYKIIEKRQSVAFWCNPISGHATLYWYQQILGQGPKLLIQFQNNGVVDDSQLPKDRFSAERLKGVDSTLKIQPAKLEDSAVYLCASSFRIGEDEAFFGQGTRLTVV.

In this sample, this clone turned up a few times. This sequence joins TRBV7-9 and TRBJ2-7; D not resolved. CDR3 length equals 15 residues. CDR1 SEHNR and CDR2 FQNEAQ come from the germline V gene (reference sequence). Between the trimmed V and J ends, which lost 1 base and 3 bases, there was a span of 13 bases. The CDR3 sequence is CASSLVGSVDYEQYF. The CDR3 DNA reads TGTGCCAGCAGCTTAGTGGGCTCGGTGGACTACGAGCAGTACTTC.

This chain uses TRBV30 with TRBJ2-1; TRBD2 aligns across 10 bases. The germline CDR1 and CDR2 sequences are GTSNPN and SVGIG (reference sequence). The junction had 6 bases not matched to a gene; V was cut back by 3 bases and J by 4 bases. The CDR3 has 15 residues. The DNA of the CDR3 is TGTGCCTGGAGCCGGGGAGCGGGGGGGTACAATGAGCAGTTCTTC. Translation gives CAWSRGAGGYNEQFF. Combining the CDR3 with reference TRBV30 and TRBJ2-1 gives the whole variable domain SQTIHQWPATLVQPVGSPLSLECTVEGTSNPNLYWYRQAAGRGLQLLFYSVGIGQISSEVPQNLSASRPQDRQFILSSKKLLLSDSGFYLCAWSRGAGGYNEQFFGPGTRLTVL.

J is TRBJ2-7 and V is TRBV11-2; the D gene is possibly TRBD2 (6 bases). This CDR3 comprises 14 residues. From germline, CDR1 is SGHAT and CDR2 FQNNGV. V was shortened by 4 bases and J by 3 bases, with 13 bases between the two germline ends. The CDR3 DNA follows: TGTGCCAGCAGCTCGGACTATCTCCGCTACGAGCAGTACTTC. Translating gives CASSSDYLRYEQYF.

The chain recombines TRBV30 with TRBJ2-5, with 8 bases fitting TRBD2. The length of the CDR3 is 14 residues. V shed 3 bases, J shed 4 bases, and the junction held 7 bases outside the gene matches. The germline V gene has CDR1 GTSNPN and CDR2 SVGIG (reference sequence). The CDR3: CAWRVRGGRETQYF. The CDR3 coding sequence is TGTGCCTGGAGAGTACGGGGGGGCCGAGAGACCCAGTACTTC.

This clone showed up just a few times. The chain couples TRBV5-1 to TRBJ2-3, with TRBD2 identical over 9 bases. This CDR3 region has 15 residues. V dropped 2 bases and J dropped 8; count of bases not matched to a gene: 9. Germline CDR1 SGHRS, CDR2 YFSETQ. The CDR3 DNA follows: TGCGCCAGCAGCTTAAATAGCGGGAGCTGGGGTACGCAGTATTTT. It yields the protein CASSLNSGSWGTQYF.

This clone was detected only a few times. CDR3 nucleotides: TGTGCCAGCAACTCTGGACAGGGCACCTACAATGAGCAGTTCTTC. Translation gives CASNSGQGTYNEQFF. This chain joins TRBV2 and TRBJ2-1; 8 bases agree with TRBD1. CDR1 is SNHLY and CDR2 is FYNNEI in the germline V gene. This CDR3 has 15 amino acids. J lost 2 bases, V lost 7 bases, and 7 bases had no gene match.